The clone carrying this TCR beta chain has at least ten counts. The antigen is undetermined. The record originates from a study of T cell repertoires in cytomegalovirus infection. Study findings and constraints: HLA-C-restricted CMV-specific TCR beta clonotypes were dominant in the ex vivo response.

CDR1 SGHTA and CDR2 FQGNSA come from the germline V gene. J gave up 0 bases and V 4 bases, and 2 bases lay outside the gene matches. This CDR3 is built from 15 residues. TCRdb used MiXCR to reprocess the reads, holding one entry per CDR3 protein. Of around 260,000 distinct CDR3 sequences listed, around 25% were seen once; the top ten hold approximately 14%. This TCR came from a human donor in good health (CMV status not recorded). Some clones in this sample may be carry-over from other donors' samples. Sequences were obtained from PBMCs. This sequence joins TRBV7-2 and TRBJ2-3; TRBD2 matches 9 bases. CDR3 region: CASSWLAGSTDTQYF. The CDR3 coding sequence is TGTGCCAGCAGCTGGCTAGCGGGGAGCACAGATACGCAGTATTTT.